These T cell receptor beta chains were read from a single sample in a study of blood T cell repertoires in COVID-19. Sequencing was performed with immunoSEQ multiplex PCR; in TCRdb, only in-frame clones are kept and a portion is missing. The repertoire consists of about 120,000 clones, with approximately 84% occurring once and the leading ten covering just under 7.5%. The sample comprised peripheral blood. Receptor source: a man between 70 and 80 years old with active or convalescent COVID-19. Each CDR3 is given with its conserved first and last residue. A D gene is named only where the DNA matches it firmly. Part of the rows lack a size; the others show once, few, many or a class for expanded clones.

>TRBD2|TRBJ2-5|NA|TRBV28
CASSWGGRETQYF
TGTGCCAGCAGTTGGGGAGGGCGGGAGACCCAGTACTTC
>TRBD1|TRBJ2-7|NA|TRBV5-1
CASSLGQGSTYEQYF
TGCGCCAGCAGCTTGGGACAGGGATCAACCTACGAGCAGTACTTC
>TRBD1|TRBJ2-6|NA|TRBV7-2
CASSLRRQGATGANVLTF
TGTGCCAGCAGCTTACGCAGACAGGGGGCGACTGGGGCCAACGTCCTGACTTTC
>TRBD1|TRBJ1-4|few|TRBV3-1/TRBV3-2
CASSQGPGGFEKLFF
TGTGCCAGCAGCCAAGGTCCAGGGGGCTTCGAAAAACTGTTTTTT
>TRBD1|TRBJ2-7|NA|TRBV5-1
CASSLAGQGPYEQYF
TGCGCCAGCAGCTTGGCGGGACAGGGACCCTACGAGCAGTACTTC
>TRBD1|TRBJ1-2|few|TRBV6-2/TRBV6-3
CASSATGGARF
TGTGCCAGCAGTGCGACAGGGGGAGCCCGCTTC
>NA|TRBJ2-1|NA|TRBV6-1
CASSEHRTEQFF
TGTGCCAGCAGTGAACACAGGACAGAGCAGTTCTTC
>TRBD2|TRBJ2-7|NA|TRBV5-1
CASSPTSGSYEQYF
TGCGCCAGCAGCCCTACTAGCGGGAGCTACGAGCAGTACTTC
>TRBD1|TRBJ1-5|NA|TRBV30
CAWSVRTGRQPQHF
TGTGCCTGGAGTGTTCGGACAGGGAGACAGCCCCAGCATTTT
>TRBD1|TRBJ2-2|NA|TRBV9
CASSVASGTGVIGELFF
TGTGCCAGCAGCGTAGCTTCCGGGACAGGGGTTATCGGGGAGCTGTTTTTT
>TRBD1|TRBJ1-6|NA|TRBV4-3
CASSQDGTGGLSPLHF
TGCGCCAGCAGCCAAGACGGGACAGGGGGCCTCTCACCCCTCCACTTT
>NA|TRBJ1-2|NA|TRBV4-2
CASSQDRGDGYTF
TGTGCCAGCAGCCAAGACAGGGGAGATGGCTACACCTTC
>TRBD1|TRBJ2-7|NA|TRBV10-3
CATGQGVQFSYEQYF
TGTGCCACCGGACAGGGGGTGCAGTTTAGCTACGAGCAGTACTTC
>NA|TRBJ2-7|NA|TRBV6-2/TRBV6-3
CASRPEGVEQYF
TGTGCCAGCAGGCCTGAGGGGGTCGAGCAGTACTTC
>NA|TRBJ1-2|NA|TRBV24-1
CATSAQGVGGYTF
TGTGCCACCAGTGCTCAGGGTGTGGGTGGCTACACCTTC
>TRBD1|TRBJ1-2|NA|TRBV5-4
CASSYGQGAHYGYTF
TGTGCCAGCAGCTATGGACAGGGGGCTCACTATGGCTACACCTTC
>TRBD2|TRBJ2-1|NA|TRBV2
CASRRGGNNEQFF
TGTGCCAGCAGGCGGGGGGGGAACAATGAGCAGTTCTTC
>TRBD1|TRBJ1-5|many|TRBV6-5
CASSWYRGDQPQHF
TGTGCCAGCAGTTGGTACAGGGGTGATCAGCCCCAGCATTTT
>NA|TRBJ1-3|NA|TRBV5-1
CASSLSGGPTGNTIYF
TGCGCCAGCAGCTTGTCGGGGGGCCCCACTGGAAACACCATATATTTT
>TRBD1|TRBJ2-7|NA|TRBV4-3
CASSRSGQGIYEQYF
TGCGCCAGCAGCCGGTCGGGACAGGGAATATACGAGCAGTACTTC
>NA|TRBJ2-7|NA|TRBV4-3
CASSPQRSSEQYF
TGCGCCAGCAGCCCCCAAAGGAGTAGCGAGCAGTACTTC
>TRBD1|TRBJ1-5|NA|TRBV7-2
CASSFGQGAVQPQHF
TGTGCCAGCAGCTTTGGACAGGGGGCTGTTCAGCCCCAGCATTTT
>TRBD2|TRBJ2-3|NA|TRBV7-6
CASSSRLFNSGSTDTQYF
TGTGCCAGCAGCTCCAGGCTATTTAATAGCGGGAGCACAGATACGCAGTATTTT
>TRBD2|TRBJ2-7|NA|TRBV6-5
CASSYSWTSGIYEQYF
TGTGCCAGCAGTTACTCTTGGACTAGCGGGATTTACGAGCAGTACTTC
>NA|TRBJ1-2|few|TRBV19
CASSIGRWGGGYTF
TGTGCCAGTAGTATAGGCCGCTGGGGAGGGGGCTACACCTTC
>NA|TRBJ1-3|NA|TRBV7-9
CASRQVRPGNTIYF
TGTGCCAGCAGGCAGGTTCGGCCTGGAAACACCATATATTTT
>NA|TRBJ1-5|NA|TRBV2
CASSEVGGNQPQHF
TGTGCCAGCAGTGAAGTCGGGGGCAATCAGCCCCAGCATTTT
>NA|TRBJ1-1|NA|TRBV4-1
CASSQDSDTEAFF
TGCGCCAGCAGCCAAGATTCGGACACTGAAGCTTTCTTT
>NA|TRBJ2-3|NA|TRBV3-1/TRBV3-2
CASSPLGSGDTQYF
TGTGCCAGCAGCCCACTAGGGAGTGGAGATACGCAGTATTTT
>TRBD2|TRBJ2-7|NA|TRBV7-2
CASSLGLAGTYEQYF
TGTGCCAGCAGCTTAGGACTAGCGGGGACCTACGAGCAGTACTTC
>NA|TRBJ2-2|NA|TRBV6-5
CASMAGALNTGELFF
TGTGCCAGCATGGCGGGGGCTTTAAACACCGGGGAGCTGTTTTTT
>NA|TRBJ1-6|NA|TRBV20-1
CSASQGSNSPLHF
TGCAGTGCTAGTCAGGGCTCCAATTCACCCCTCCACTTT
>TRBD1|TRBJ1-3|NA|TRBV19
CASSSGGFRNTIYF
TGTGCCAGTAGTTCAGGGGGCTTTCGAAACACCATATATTTT
>NA|TRBJ2-7|NA|TRBV7-2
CASSLGLGAGLNEQYF
TGTGCCAGCAGCTTAGGTCTTGGGGCAGGGCTGAACGAGCAGTACTTC
>NA|TRBJ2-1|NA|TRBV2
CASIANYNEQFF
TGTGCCAGCATCGCGAACTACAATGAGCAGTTCTTC
>NA|TRBJ1-1|NA|TRBV5-4
CASSSDWNTEAFF
TGTGCCAGCAGCTCCGACTGGAACACTGAAGCTTTCTTT
>NA|TRBJ2-1|NA|TRBV5-8
CASSLTHRGSYNEQFF
TGTGCCAGCAGCTTAACACACCGCGGCTCCTACAATGAGCAGTTCTTC
>TRBD2|TRBJ2-3|NA|TRBV19
CASRTSLLFTDTQYF
TGTGCCAGTCGGACTAGCCTTTTATTCACAGATACGCAGTATTTT
>TRBD1|TRBJ2-7|few|TRBV29-1
CSAMTGGFAEQYF
TGCAGCGCTATGACAGGGGGGTTCGCCGAGCAGTACTTC
>NA|TRBJ2-5|NA|TRBV7-2
CASSPGVGLFGETQYF
TGTGCCAGCAGCCCAGGGGTAGGGCTCTTTGGTGAGACCCAGTACTTC
>TRBD1|TRBJ1-5|NA|TRBV5-1
CASSFGDRGGNQPQHF
TGCGCCAGCAGCTTTGGGGACAGGGGAGGCAATCAGCCCCAGCATTTT
>NA|TRBJ2-3|NA|TRBV30
CACVAVDTQYF
TGTGCCTGTGTAGCGGTAGATACGCAGTATTTT
>NA|TRBJ2-1|NA|TRBV18
CASSPLHSSYNEQFF
TGTGCCAGCTCACCGCTTCATAGCTCCTACAATGAGCAGTTCTTC
>NA|TRBJ2-1|NA|TRBV24-1
CATSGGHYNEQFF
TGTGCCACCAGCGGGGGTCACTACAATGAGCAGTTCTTC
>NA|TRBJ1-1|NA|TRBV6-5
CASSYSTENTEAFF
TGTGCCAGCAGTTACTCGACAGAGAACACTGAAGCTTTCTTT
>TRBD1|TRBJ1-1|NA|TRBV11-3
CASSLATTGGRGTEAFF
TGTGCCAGCAGCTTAGCCACGACAGGGGGAAGAGGCACTGAAGCTTTCTTT
>TRBD1|TRBJ1-2|NA|TRBV28
CASSSGQTNYGYTF
TGTGCCAGCAGCTCGGGACAGACTAACTATGGCTACACCTTC
>NA|TRBJ1-1|NA|TRBV6-6
CASRTRTEAFF
TGTGCCAGCAGAACTAGGACTGAAGCTTTCTTT
>NA|TRBJ1-1|NA|TRBV28
CASRTPGEAFF
TGTGCCAGCAGAACTCCGGGGGAAGCTTTCTTT
>TRBD1|TRBJ1-6|NA|TRBV23-1
CASSHITGVPYNSPLHF
TGCGCCAGCAGTCACATAACAGGGGTCCCTTATAATTCACCCCTCCACTTT
>TRBD1|TRBJ2-4|NA|TRBV7-9
CASSSAGTERLAKNIQYF
TGTGCCAGCAGTTCAGCCGGGACAGAGAGACTAGCCAAAAACATTCAGTACTTC